The text below deals with one T cell receptor (beta chain). Its antigen is not yet known. The input lacks base qualities; no much larger clone sits a single base away. The data stem from a study of regulatory T cells in long-lasting Graves disease (TCRdb year 2021). For the study in its entirety: Patients with newly diagnosed Graves' disease had been on antithyroid drugs for under 3 months. Peripheral blood TCR sequencing and RNA sequencing compared persistent Graves' disease patients with newly diagnosed Graves' disease patients. The study took place in China and was registered as a clinical trial. A total of about 35 samples underwent TCR sequencing, from about 13 patients with persistent Graves' disease and some 20 patients with newly diagnosed Graves' disease. Study-wide findings and limitations: Preferential use of TRBV28, TRBJ1-2 and TRBJ2-5 was observed in persistent disease, whereas TRBV20-1 and TRBJ2-1 were favored in newly diagnosed disease. Because the primary lesion, thyroid tissue, could not be accessed, the study looked at peripheral blood alone. As a limitation, the authors acknowledged that the small sample size may reduce accuracy. Sequencing and analysis were restricted to the TCR beta chain. More public clonotypes were shared among persistent patients (roughly 2,900) than among newly diagnosed patients (966). Lower TCR Shannon entropy and fewer highly expanded clones were observed in persistent Graves' disease patients than in newly diagnosed patients, which suggested clonal expansion.

Reading the label with the study, this specimen's time point is: newly diagnosed GD, antithyroid drugs for less than 3 months. For both TCR sequencing and RNA sequencing, RNA was extracted from PBMCs using TRIzol. The diagnosis of Graves' disease followed American Thyroid Association guidelines. Recruitment of patients was carried out at an endocrinology department in Xi'an, China. Each patient gave approximately 9 milliliters of peripheral blood, collected in an EDTA anticoagulant tube. Ficoll Paque Plus density gradient separation was used to isolate PBMCs, and no further T cell sorting was performed. An Agilent 2100 Bioanalyzer and agarose gel were used to check RNA quality, and a NanoDrop 2000 was used to measure RNA concentration. Deletion took 7 bases off V and 4 bases off J, with a span of 17 bases between the germline ends. The germline V gene encodes CDR1 WSHSY and CDR2 SAAADI. The CDR3 spans 15 residues, from the cysteine through the phenylalanine. The entry retains the CDR3 DNA only, 45 bases that are in frame from base 1.

Library construction relied on multiplex PCR. This sample was sequenced with an Illumina HiSeq 4000. CDR3 regions were amplified by Arm-PCR with iRepertoire HTBI primers to construct TCR beta libraries. PCR products were gel purified before sequencing. Per the authors' processing: Gene usage analysis of CDR3 amino acid clonotypes used the 60 to 75 TRBV and 14 to 15 TRBJ segments found across samples. Filtered high-quality paired reads were merged into contigs using COPE and FqMerger. Contigs were aligned with BLAST to IMGT TRBV, TRBD and TRBJ reference genes, and CDR3 was defined per IMGT. Clonotypes above 0.1% frequency were classified as highly expanded clones. Shannon entropy served as the measure of repertoire diversity, while the Gini coefficient captured V-J evenness. Clonotypes shared by more than one individual were considered public. TCRdb trimmed public reads at Q25 via fastp, called clones via MiXCR and kept in-frame beta chains. Identical CDR3 proteins give one entry, which carries the most common genes and DNA. These V and J calls derive from TCRdb rather than the authors' analysis. The sample table records some 400,000 distinct CDR3 sequences; under 15% of these occur just once. The ten largest clones represent 16% of the sample.

The same data also contributed to another study, on T cells in Graves' hyperthyroidism and ophthalmopathy. Per the second study: A patient counted as having stable Graves' hyperthyroidism if no progression to ophthalmopathy occurred over 18 months of follow-up. Hyperthyroidism patients were newly diagnosed, with disease duration under 2 months, and aged 18 to 65 years. The study excluded patients with uncontrolled infections, other autoimmune diseases, pregnancy or lactation. Diagnoses relied on clinical symptoms, serum thyroxine and TRAb, thyroid ultrasound and orbital computed tomography. The first round of RT-PCR for the TCR CDR3 was performed with the HTBI primer set and the Qiagen OneStep RT-PCR kit. Most expanded thyroid clonotypes (frequency above 0.001) were also detected in blood, a finding suggesting that blood repertoires may reflect thyroid immune responses. Ophthalmopathy was separated from stable hyperthyroidism by a 13 V-J signature model, with about 88% sensitivity and around 81% specificity obtained in cross-validation and 80%/75% obtained in testing. During validation, the model predicted progression to ophthalmopathy a median of approximately six months ahead of onset, with approximately 71% sensitivity and 72.22% specificity. TCR V-J signatures able to tell the groups apart were searched for in a discovery cohort of 100 patients, of whom over 40 had Graves' ophthalmopathy and about 55 had stable Graves' hyperthyroidism. Whether ophthalmopathy could be predicted prospectively was tested in an independent validation cohort made up of roughly 20 hyperthyroidism patients plus 17 patients who later progressed to ophthalmopathy. The roughly 94 discovery patients were randomly split 7:3 into training and test sets. In addition, the study compared T-cell repertoires in thyroid tissue and in blood from six Graves' hyperthyroidism patients. After sampling, hyperthyroidism patients received methimazole starting at 30 mg daily, and ophthalmopathy patients received high-dose intravenous methylprednisolone. Libraries were constructed in a second round of multiplex PCR, after which size selection and purification were performed. Libraries were sequenced paired-end with 100 bp reads on an Illumina HiSeq2000. SOAPnuke was used to process the raw data, throwing out any read that contained adapters or uncalled bases, had a mean Phred below 15, or lacked an exact constant-primer or identifier match. COPE v1.2.5 was used to merge the high-quality paired reads, and each unique nucleotide sequence was defined as a clonotype. MiTCR v1.1 was used to align clonotypes to the IMGT TRBV, TRBD and TRBJ reference segments. Only V-J combinations with frequency above 0.0001, covering about 99% of repertoires, were analysed. A TCS score was defined as the ratio of F50 (clonal expansion) to E x V (chaos), with BLOSUM62-based TCRdist applied between CDR3 peptides within each V-J. Welch's t-statistics and random forest reduced approximately 520 V-J features to about 13, which were used in a naive Bayes classifier (R e1071). No statistical method was used to set the sample size in advance, and investigators knew the group allocation. TCR Vbeta CDR3 sequencing of fewer than 150 peripheral blood samples (more than 40 ophthalmopathy, 75 hyperthyroidism and roughly 17 progressor patients) is reported in the paper.

The chain couples TRBV10-2 to TRBJ1-5; TRBD1 is possibly the D segment (5 matching bases). Specimen: peripheral blood mononuclear cells (PBMCs), collected at new diagnosis, from a patient treated with antithyroid drugs. This receptor was identified in a woman in her twenties or thirties with Graves disease. Donor details come from another sample of the same person, matched by shared clones. The CDR3 loop reads CASIPGTGFNQPQHF. The nucleotides are TGCGCCAGCATCCCAGGGACGGGATTTAATCAGCCCCAGCATTTT.